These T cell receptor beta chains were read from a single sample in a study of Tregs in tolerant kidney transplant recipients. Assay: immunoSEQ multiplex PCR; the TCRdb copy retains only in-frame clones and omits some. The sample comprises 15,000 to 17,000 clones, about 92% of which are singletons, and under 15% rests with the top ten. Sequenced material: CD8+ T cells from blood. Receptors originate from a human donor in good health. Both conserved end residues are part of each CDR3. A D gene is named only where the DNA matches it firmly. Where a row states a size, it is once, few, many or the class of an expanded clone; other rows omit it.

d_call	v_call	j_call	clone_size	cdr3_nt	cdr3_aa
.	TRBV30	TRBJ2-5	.	TGTGCCTGGGAAGCAGGGTTGCGGACCCAGTACTTC	CAWEAGLRTQYF
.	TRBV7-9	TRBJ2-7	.	TGTGCCAGCAGCCTAGTTGGGGACGAGCAGTACTTC	CASSLVGDEQYF
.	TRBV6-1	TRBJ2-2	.	TGTGCCAGCAGTGAAGAGGGGGACGTCGGGGAGGCCGGGGAGCTGTTTTTT	CASSEEGDVGEAGELFF
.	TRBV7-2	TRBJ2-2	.	TGTGCCAGCAGCTCGACAGTTACCGGGGAGCTGTTTTTT	CASSSTVTGELFF
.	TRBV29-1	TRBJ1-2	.	TGCAGCGTTGAAACAGGTGGCGGCTACACCTTC	CSVETGGGYTF
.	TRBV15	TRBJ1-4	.	TGTGCCACCAGCGGAGGACAGCCAACTAATGAAAAACTGTTTTTT	CATSGGQPTNEKLFF
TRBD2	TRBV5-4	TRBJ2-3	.	TGTGCCAGCAGCTTGGGGCTAGCGGGGCACAGGGATACGCAGTATTTT	CASSLGLAGHRDTQYF
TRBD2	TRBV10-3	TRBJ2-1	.	TGTGCCACCTGGGGGACTAGCGGGGGGACCCACAATGAGCAGTTCTTC	CATWGTSGGTHNEQFF
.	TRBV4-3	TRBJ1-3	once	TGCGCCAGCAGCCAGGGGGCCGGAAACACCATATATTTT	CASSQGAGNTIYF
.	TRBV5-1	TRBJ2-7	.	TGCGCCAGCAGCCCCCCCTACGAGCAGTACTTC	CASSPPYEQYF
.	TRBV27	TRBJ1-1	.	TGTGCCAGCAGTACAGGGTGGCTGAACACTGAAGCTTTCTTT	CASSTGWLNTEAFF
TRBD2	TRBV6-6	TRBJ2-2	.	TGTGCCAGCAGTCGGACTAGCGGAGGGGAGCTGTTTTTT	CASSRTSGGELFF
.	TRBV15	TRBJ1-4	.	TGTGCCACAAAATCTTGGGGAACGGACAAAAATGAAAAACTGTTTTTT	CATKSWGTDKNEKLFF
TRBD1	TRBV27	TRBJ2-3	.	TGTGCCAGCAGTTTTTCCGGGAGCAGGGGGCCAGTTACAGATACGCAGTATTTT	CASSFSGSRGPVTDTQYF
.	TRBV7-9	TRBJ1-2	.	TGTGCCAGCAGCTTGGGATTGGGAGGTCGGGATGGCTACACCTTC	CASSLGLGGRDGYTF
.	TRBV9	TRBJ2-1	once	TGTGCCAGCAGCCGCACGAATGAGCAGTTCTTC	CASSRTNEQFF
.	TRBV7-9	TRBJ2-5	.	TGTGCCAGCAGCTTAGAGGCTCTGGGGAAAGAGACCCAGTACTTC	CASSLEALGKETQYF
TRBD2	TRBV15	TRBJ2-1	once	TGTGCCACCAGGCCTAACCTAGCGGGGGTCTACAATGAGCAGTTCTTC	CATRPNLAGVYNEQFF
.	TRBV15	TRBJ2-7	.	TGTGCCACCAGCCTCCCCAGCGAGCAGTACTTC	CATSLPSEQYF
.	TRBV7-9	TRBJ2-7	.	TGTGCCAGCAGCCCCCGGCTTACCCCTCGCGAGCAGTACTTC	CASSPRLTPREQYF
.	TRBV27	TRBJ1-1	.	TGTGCCAGCAGTCTCTCTGGGGAGACAGTGAACACTGAAGCTTTCTTT	CASSLSGETVNTEAFF
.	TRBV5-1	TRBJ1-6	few	TGCGCCAGCAGCTTGCGGCATGACTATAATTCACCCCTCCACTTT	CASSLRHDYNSPLHF
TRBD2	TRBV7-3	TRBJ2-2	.	TGTGCCAGCAGCTTATCGGGAGGGGAAACCGGGGAGCTGTTTTTT	CASSLSGGETGELFF
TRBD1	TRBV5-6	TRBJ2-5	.	TGTGCCAGCAGCTTGGGGCCCTCTCAGACAGGGGCGTACCAAGAGACCCAGTACTTC	CASSLGPSQTGAYQETQYF
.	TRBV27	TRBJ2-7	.	TGTGCCAGCAGTTTTTCCAGGGGGGGCGAGCAGTACTTC	CASSFSRGGEQYF
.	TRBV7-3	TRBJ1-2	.	TGTGCCAGCAGCTTAGACGAGGCCGGCAACTATGGCTACACCTTC	CASSLDEAGNYGYTF
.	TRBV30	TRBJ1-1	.	TGTGCCTGGCGAGGGGGGCGTGACACTGAAGCTTTCTTT	CAWRGGRDTEAFF
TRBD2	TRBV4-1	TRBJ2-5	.	TGCGCCAGCAGCCAAGGACTAGCGGGAGCAGAGACCCAGTACTTC	CASSQGLAGAETQYF
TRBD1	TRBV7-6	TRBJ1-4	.	TGTGCCATGAATTATAGGGGGCGCCGGTTACTGTACGAAAAACTGTTTTTT	CAMNYRGRRLLYEKLFF
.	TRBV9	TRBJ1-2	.	TGTGCCAGCAGCACGCGGGATTACTATGGCTACACCTTC	CASSTRDYYGYTF
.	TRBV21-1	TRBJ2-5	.	TGTGCCAGCAGAAGGGGGCCCGGTCAGACCCAGTACTTC	CASRRGPGQTQYF
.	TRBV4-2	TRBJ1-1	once	TGTGCCAGCAGCCCTTCATGGGGGCCCAGGGACACTGAAGCTTTCTTT	CASSPSWGPRDTEAFF
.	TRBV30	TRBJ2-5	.	TGTGCCTGGAGTGTACTTGGGGCAGAGACCCAGTACTTC	CAWSVLGAETQYF
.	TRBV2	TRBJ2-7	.	TGTGCCAGCAGCGACTCAAACTACGAGCAGTACTTC	CASSDSNYEQYF
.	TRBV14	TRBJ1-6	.	TGTGCCAGCAGCCAAGAGACAGAATATAATTCACCCCTCCACTTT	CASSQETEYNSPLHF
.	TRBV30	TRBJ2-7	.	TGTGCCTGGAGTAGGGGTTACGAGCAGTACTTC	CAWSRGYEQYF
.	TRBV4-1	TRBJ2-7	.	TGCGCCAGCAGCCAAGAGGGGCGGGGACCAACCTACGAGCAGTACTTC	CASSQEGRGPTYEQYF
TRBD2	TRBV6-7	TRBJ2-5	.	TGTGCCAGCGGCGCAGGGACTAGCGGGAGCAGGGAGACCCAGTACTTC	CASGAGTSGSRETQYF
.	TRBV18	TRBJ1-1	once	TGTGCCAGCTCACCCACAGGGCGTTACACTGAAGCTTTCTTT	CASSPTGRYTEAFF
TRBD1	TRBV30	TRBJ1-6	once	TGTGCCTGGAGTTCAACGGGACAGACCATGAATTCACCCCTCCACTTT	CAWSSTGQTMNSPLHF
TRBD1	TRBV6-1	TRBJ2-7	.	TGTGCCAGCAGTGAAGTGGGACAGCCTTTGGAGCAGTACTTC	CASSEVGQPLEQYF
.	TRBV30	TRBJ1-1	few	TGTGCCTGGAGGGGGGGAACTGAAGCTTTCTTT	CAWRGGTEAFF
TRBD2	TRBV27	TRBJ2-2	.	TGTGCCAGCAGACTAGCGGGACGTACGAACACCGGGGAGCTGTTTTTT	CASRLAGRTNTGELFF
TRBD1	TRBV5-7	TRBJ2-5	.	TGTGCCATGGGGACAGGGGAGACCCAGTACTTC	CAMGTGETQYF
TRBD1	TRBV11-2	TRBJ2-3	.	TGTGCCAGCACCAATTATGGTCGGACAGGGGCGACAGATACGCAGTATTTT	CASTNYGRTGATDTQYF
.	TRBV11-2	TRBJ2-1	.	TGTGCCAGCAGCTTAGGTTCTCAGGGGTCCTACAATGAGCAGTTCTTC	CASSLGSQGSYNEQFF
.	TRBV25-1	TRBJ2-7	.	TGTGCCAGCAGTGTTCATATACTTGGAGAGCAGTACTTC	CASSVHILGEQYF
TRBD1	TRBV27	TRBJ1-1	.	TGTGCCAGCAGTTTCTTCCCAAACAGGGGGCTCATGAACACTGAAGCTTTCTTT	CASSFFPNRGLMNTEAFF
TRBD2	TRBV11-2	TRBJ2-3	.	TGTGCCAGCAGTCAAGGACTAGCGGGGGGGTTGGAGTATTTT	CASSQGLAGGLEYF
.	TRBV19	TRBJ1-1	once	TGTGCCAGTAGTATCAGGGTGGGGAACACTGAAGCTTTCTTT	CASSIRVGNTEAFF
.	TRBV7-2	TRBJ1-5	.	TGTGCCAGCAGCTTAGGGGGGACGGGGCAGCCCCAGCATTTT	CASSLGGTGQPQHF
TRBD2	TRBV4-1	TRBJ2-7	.	TGCGCCAGCAGCCAAGACGGGGGGGGAGACGAGCAGTACTTC	CASSQDGGGDEQYF
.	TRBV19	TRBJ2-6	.	TGTGCCAGTAGTATCCCCCACAGGGAGCTGGCCAACGTCCTGACTTTC	CASSIPHRELANVLTF
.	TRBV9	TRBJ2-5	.	TGTGCCAGCAGCTCACAAGTAAGGGAAGATGGGCAAGAGACCCAGTACTTC	CASSSQVREDGQETQYF
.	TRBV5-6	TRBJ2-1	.	TGTGCCAGCAGCTTGGATCGGCGGCAGGCCTACAATGAGCAGTTCTTC	CASSLDRRQAYNEQFF
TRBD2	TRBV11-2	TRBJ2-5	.	TGTGCCAGCAGCCCCGGGACTAGCGGGACGAAGACCCAGTACTTC	CASSPGTSGTKTQYF
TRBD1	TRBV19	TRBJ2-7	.	TGTGCCAGTAGTGGACAGGGAGGCTACGAGCAGTACTTC	CASSGQGGYEQYF